The 9 T cell receptor beta chains presented below share a single source sample, sequenced in a study of T cell repertoires in cytomegalovirus infection. MiXCR, run by TCRdb on the reads, gives a single entry per CDR3 protein. The sample lists about 160,000 distinct CDR3 sequences, under 20% seen once, with 18% in the top ten. Sample: CD8+ T cells from PBMCs. The origin of the receptors is a human donor in good health (CMV status not recorded). Some clones in this sample may be carry-over from other donors' samples.

This chain joins TRBV28 and TRBJ1-5; 7 bases align to TRBD1. This CDR3 comprises 14 residues. The germline gives CDR1 MDHEN, CDR2 SYDVKM. The V gene end was trimmed by 5 bases and the J gene end by 1 base; junction bases not matched to a gene: 2. CDR3 sequence reads: CASSPDRSNQPQHF. DNA for the CDR3: TGTGCCAGCAGTCCGGACAGGAGCAATCAGCCCCAGCATTTT.

The rearrangement joins TRBV6-2 or TRBV6-3 to TRBJ2-7, with D tentatively TRBD2 (6 bases). CDR1 and CDR2 (germline): MNHEY, SVGEGT. Trimming pared 7 bases from V and 2 bases from J, leaving 18 bases between. CDR3 length: 15 amino acids. The CDR3 loop reads CASKHQRASPYEQYF. Here the CDR3 DNA reads TGTGCCAGCAAACACCAGCGGGCCTCTCCCTACGAGCAGTACTTC.

The V and J genes are TRBV28 and TRBJ2-7; D gene uncertain. Germline V CDR1 and CDR2: MDHEN, SYDVKM. The CDR3 contains 13 residues. Trimming removed 1 base from V and 0 bases from J, with 4 bases in between. The CDR3: CASSLLGSYEQYF. The DNA for the CDR3 is TGTGCCAGCAGTTTATTGGGCTCCTACGAGCAGTACTTC.

The chain carries TRBV12-3 or TRBV12-4 and TRBJ2-7; no clear D. The CDR3 runs 13 residues. The V end was cut by 1 base, the J end by 3 bases, with 7 bases between. The chain's CDR3 is CASSLGQLYEQYF. Here the CDR3 DNA reads TGTGCCAGCAGTTTAGGGCAGCTCTACGAGCAGTACTTC.

This sequence joins TRBV10-3 and TRBJ2-2, with a possible D match to TRBD2 (6 bases). The ends were cut back, 0 bases at V and 3 bases at J, with 11 bases in the middle. Per the germline V gene, CDR1 is ENHRY and CDR2 is SYGVKD. This CDR3 region has 16 residues. CDR3 amino acids: CAISESAGWDTGELFF. In nucleotides, the CDR3 is TGTGCCATCAGTGAGTCGGCGGGATGGGACACCGGGGAGCTGTTTTTT.

This clonotype was observed many times. The chain couples TRBV7-2 to TRBJ2-1, with a possible D match to TRBD2 (5 bases). V was trimmed by 8 bases and J by 7 bases, leaving 15 bases between them. Germline loops: CDR1 SGHTA, CDR2 FQGNSA. This CDR3 comprises 13 residues. The CDR3 DNA is TGTGCCAGCTCTCCGGGGTTAAGAAATGAGCAGTTCTTC. Protein sequence: CASSPGLRNEQFF.

This clonotype occurred a few times. This chain joins TRBV6-5 and TRBJ2-1, with TRBD1 as a possible D gene (6 bases). The CDR3 length is 14 residues. V was clipped by 5 bases and J by 3 bases, with 11 bases between them. Germline CDR1 and CDR2: MNHEY and SVGAGI. The DNA for the CDR3 is TGTGCCAGCAGTGGGACACGAGTCTACAATGAGCAGTTCTTC. It translates to CASSGTRVYNEQFF.

The rearrangement links TRBV7-9 to TRBJ2-5; D might be TRBD1 (5 bases). CDR3 length equals 14 residues. V lost 2 bases and J lost 5, with 12 bases in between. CDR1 SEHNR and CDR2 FQNEAQ come from the germline V gene (reference sequence). The CDR3 here is CASSLSAGQETQYF. The CDR3 DNA reads as TGTGCCAGCAGCTTAAGCGCAGGGCAGGAGACCCAGTACTTC. The whole variable domain, remainder taken from reference TRBV7-9 and TRBJ2-5, is DTGVSQNPRHKITKRGQNVTFRCDPISEHNRLYWYRQTLGQGPEFLTYFQNEAQLEKSRLLSDRFSAERPKGSFSTLEIQRTEQGDSAMYLCASSLSAGQETQYFGPGTRLLVL.

In its sample, this clonotype was seen a few times. Here the CDR3 reads CASSLSLASSYNEQFF. DNA of the CDR3: TGTGCCAGCAGTTTATCCTTAGCAAGCTCCTACAATGAGCAGTTCTTC. The chain carries TRBV27 and TRBJ2-1, with no clear D. The CDR3 runs 16 residues. Trimming shortened V by 0 bases and J by 0 bases, and 9 bases separated the two germline ends. The germline V gene encodes CDR1 MNHEY and CDR2 SMNVEV (reference sequence).